The source of this T cell receptor beta chain is a study of tumor-infiltrating lymphocytes in primary liver carcinoma. On the study more broadly: Patients of both sexes were 30 to 69 years old.

Total RNA (about 500 ng) served as template for TCR beta cDNA synthesis primed by a constant-region primer. It was through three nested multiplex PCR rounds of slightly modified ARM-PCR that TCR beta libraries arose. Use of TRBV1-TRBV30 forward primers with a C-beta reverse primer characterized the first two PCR rounds, which lasted about 9 cycles each. TCRdb re-called the multiplex PCR reads with MiXCR, one entry per CDR3 protein. The sample shows some 51,000 distinct CDR3 sequences, 60% to 75% of them seen only once. Germline CDR1 and CDR2: MGHRA and YSYEKL. The length of the CDR3 is 22 residues. The J segment lost 4 bases and the V segment lost 0 bases, leaving 25 bases of the junction unmatched. The source material, about 17-31 mg of unsorted bulk tissue, was used to co-extract RNA and DNA.

The source of this sequence is a man aged 35 to 55 with primary liver carcinoma and hepatitis B virus infection. The chain has TRBV4-1 and TRBJ1-1; 8 nucleotides align to TRBD1. Input material: liver tumor tissue from sampling region 3. Subset meaning: tumor region T3, left-lateral pole. CDR3 bases: TGCGCCAGCAGCCAAGATCTAGTCACCAGTGACAGGGGTAGACCCCTGGTCACTGAAGCTTTCTTT. The encoded protein is CASSQDLVTSDRGRPLVTEAFF.